This T cell receptor (beta chain) came from a study of blood T cells in healthy people across ages. In its sample, this clonotype was seen a few times. The antigen remains unidentified. A sample-barcoded 5' primer and a J-beta primer mix were used in a second PCR of about 7 to 11 cycles. In TCRdb, the 5' RACE reads were re-called with MiXCR into one record per CDR3 protein. The table has about a million distinct CDR3 sequences, 40% to 60% seen once; the top ten hold about an eighth. Study-level results: From one million sequenced T cells, diversity estimates were lower bounds. TCR beta diversity per million T cells fell roughly linearly with age. PBMCs that were unsorted prevented a conclusive naive versus antigen-experienced comparison.

This CDR3 region has 14 residues. With 5 bases clipped from V and 6 bases from J, the junction kept 6 bases outside the gene matches. Germline CDR1 is MNHEY and CDR2 is SVGAGI. Sequencing used blood. The clonotype was recovered from a man aged 25-40 years in good health. The V gene is TRBV6-5, the J gene TRBJ2-7, with 11 bases matching TRBD2. This chain's CDR3 is CASSISGGAREQYF. The CDR3 region has the DNA TGTGCCAGCAGTATTAGCGGGGGGGCTCGCGAGCAGTACTTC.